Listed below are T cell receptor beta chains from one sample, sequenced in a study of response to subunit inactivated influenza vaccine. TCRdb fed the RT-PCR reads into MiXCR, producing one record per CDR3 protein. The table records about 540,000 distinct CDR3 sequences, roughly 23% of them present only once. This sample also appeared in a second study, on T cells expressing NK-cell markers.

This sample comprised CD4+ T cells sorted from PBMCs, obtained approximately 12 days after vaccination. These TCRs come from a man between 45 and 60 years old who received an inactivated influenza vaccine. Each CDR3 is given with its conserved first and last residue. D genes are given only for firm matches. Only some rows state a clone size, as once, few, many or a class for expanded clones.

cdr3_length clone_size d_call j_call v_call cdr3_aa cdr3_nt
15 NA NA TRBJ1-3 TRBV5-1 CASSLGQSSGNTIYF TGCGCCAGCAGCTTGGGACAGAGCTCTGGAAACACCATATATTTT
15 few TRBD1 TRBJ1-5 TRBV7-2 CASSPRTGGGLPQHF TGTGCCAGCAGCCCCAGGACAGGGGGGGGTCTGCCCCAGCATTTT
15 NA TRBD2 TRBJ2-1 TRBV5-1 CASSSSGTKDNEQFF TGCGCCAGCAGTTCTAGCGGGACGAAGGACAATGAGCAGTTCTTC
15 many NA TRBJ2-3 TRBV3-1 CASSQDPGGADTQYF TGTGCCAGCAGCCAAGATCCCGGGGGTGCAGATACGCAGTATTTT
16 NA NA TRBJ2-3 TRBV25-1 CASTEIAETPTDTQYF TGTGCCAGCACCGAAATAGCGGAGACACCCACAGATACGCAGTATTTT
13 NA TRBD1 TRBJ1-4 TRBV3-1 CASSWGQGAKLFF TGTGCCAGCAGCTGGGGACAGGGAGCAAAACTGTTTTTT
16 NA TRBD1 TRBJ2-7 TRBV5-1 CASSLEGDRPWGEQYF TGCGCCAGCAGCTTGGAGGGGGACAGGCCCTGGGGCGAGCAGTACTTC
15 NA NA TRBJ2-2 TRBV5-1 CASSLEGENTGELFF TGCGCCAGCAGCTTGGAGGGAGAGAACACCGGGGAGCTGTTTTTT
15 NA TRBD1 TRBJ2-7 TRBV5-1 CASSSRQGDPYEQYF TGCGCCAGCAGCTCCAGACAGGGAGATCCCTACGAGCAGTACTTC
13 few NA TRBJ2-3 TRBV21-1 CASRGQLTDTQYF TGTGCCAGCAGGGGACAGCTCACAGATACGCAGTATTTT
13 NA NA TRBJ2-7 TRBV6-2/TRBV6-3 CASRGDGPYEQYF TGTGCCAGCAGGGGGGACGGACCCTACGAGCAGTACTTC
16 few TRBD2 TRBJ2-1 TRBV20-1 CSARDNTLAGGREQFF TGCAGTGCTAGAGATAATACACTAGCGGGAGGGCGTGAGCAGTTCTTC
15 few NA TRBJ1-1 TRBV5-1 CASSLEGGRSTEAFF TGCGCCAGCAGCTTGGAGGGCGGGCGGAGCACTGAAGCTTTCTTT
13 NA NA TRBJ2-5 TRBV29-1 CSVERGSGETQYF TGCAGCGTTGAAAGGGGTTCGGGGGAGACCCAGTACTTC
14 NA NA TRBJ2-7 TRBV27 CASKNDTGTYEQYF TGTGCCAGCAAAAACGACACAGGTACCTACGAGCAGTACTTC
12 NA NA TRBJ2-3 TRBV29-1 CSVRGEGDTQYF TGCAGCGTTCGAGGGGAAGGGGACACGCAGTATTTT
11 few NA TRBJ1-1 TRBV9 CASGLNTEAFF TGTGCCAGCGGGCTAAACACTGAAGCTTTCTTT
14 NA NA TRBJ2-3 TRBV5-6 CASRPGLSTDTQYF TGTGCCAGCAGGCCGGGACTGAGCACAGATACGCAGTATTTT
13 few NA TRBJ1-3 TRBV5-6 CASTGDIRNTIYF TGTGCCAGCACCGGGGACATCAGAAACACCATATATTTT
11 NA NA TRBJ1-2 TRBV5-1 CASSEGFGYTF TGCGCCAGCAGCGAGGGATTTGGCTACACCTTC
16 NA NA TRBJ2-3 TRBV3-1 CASSQDADFLLDTQYF TGTGCCAGCAGCCAAGACGCGGACTTCTTGCTAGATACGCAGTATTTT
15 few NA TRBJ1-2 TRBV4-3 CASSQEISANYGYTF TGCGCCAGCAGCCAAGAGATAAGCGCTAACTATGGCTACACCTTC
12 NA TRBD1 TRBJ2-7 TRBV5-1 CASSLGGTVQYF TGCGCCAGCAGCTTGGGAGGGACAGTGCAGTACTTC
14 NA NA TRBJ1-5 TRBV27 CASSTTGFYQPQHF TGTGCCAGCAGTACCACCGGGTTCTATCAGCCCCAGCATTTT
13 few TRBD2 TRBJ2-3 TRBV28 CASSNRLAGPQYF TGTGCCAGCAGTAATAGATTAGCGGGACCGCAGTATTTT
12 NA NA TRBJ1-2 TRBV5-6 CASSSDYRGYTF TGTGCCAGCAGCTCCGATTATCGCGGCTACACCTTC
15 NA NA TRBJ1-4 TRBV5-1 CASSLGGSLNEKLFF TGCGCCAGCAGCTTGGGGGGCAGCTTAAATGAAAAACTGTTTTTT
15 NA TRBD2 TRBJ2-7 TRBV7-2 CASSFRTSGRNEQYF TGTGCCAGCAGCTTCAGGACTAGCGGGAGAAACGAGCAGTACTTC
15 NA TRBD1 TRBJ1-3 TRBV29-1 CSVEEQGAFGNTIYF TGCAGCGTTGAGGAACAGGGGGCATTTGGAAACACCATATATTTT
15 few NA TRBJ2-5 TRBV7-2 CASSSWGLYQETQYF TGTGCCAGCAGCTCATGGGGACTTTATCAAGAGACCCAGTACTTC
16 few NA TRBJ1-5 TRBV20-1 CSAGYPGRGGNQPQHF TGCAGTGCTGGGTATCCGGGGCGGGGCGGCAATCAGCCCCAGCATTTT
14 many NA TRBJ2-7 TRBV6-2/TRBV6-3 CASSLQQGVHEQYF TGTGCCAGCAGTCTTCAACAGGGTGTCCACGAGCAGTACTTC
14 NA NA TRBJ2-3 TRBV7-9 CASSLGSYTDTQYF TGTGCCAGCAGCTTAGGTTCCTACACAGATACGCAGTATTTT
12 few NA TRBJ2-5 TRBV2 CATKTVQETQYF TGTGCAACCAAAACGGTACAAGAGACCCAGTACTTC
17 NA NA TRBJ2-2 TRBV10-3 CAISDLRGARITGELFF TGTGCCATCAGTGACTTGAGGGGGGCGCGTATCACCGGGGAGCTGTTTTTT
15 NA NA TRBJ2-5 TRBV6-2/TRBV6-3 CASRLQLSFQETQYF TGTGCCAGCAGGCTACAACTTAGCTTCCAAGAGACCCAGTACTTC
14 NA NA TRBJ2-3 TRBV12-5 CASGSSGVTDTQYF TGTGCTAGTGGTTCCTCCGGGGTGACAGATACGCAGTATTTT
19 NA TRBD2 TRBJ2-4 TRBV5-6 CASSLGGLAGTTAKNIQYF TGTGCCAGCAGCTTGGGCGGACTAGCGGGGACTACTGCCAAAAACATTCAGTACTTC
16 few TRBD2 TRBJ2-5 TRBV4-3 CASSQGNSGGQETQYF TGCGCCAGCAGCCAAGGGAATAGCGGGGGCCAAGAGACCCAGTACTTC
15 few TRBD1 TRBJ2-5 TRBV20-1 CCARDGGRGLETQYF TGCTGTGCTAGAGATGGGGGCAGGGGGCTGGAGACCCAGTACTTC
15 NA NA TRBJ1-5 TRBV5-6 CASSLSLGFNQPQHF TGTGCCAGCAGCTTAAGTTTGGGCTTCAATCAGCCCCAGCATTTT
15 few TRBD1 TRBJ1-4 TRBV4-3 CASSQIQGGNEKLFF TGCGCCAGCAGCCAAATACAGGGGGGTAATGAAAAACTGTTTTTT
15 NA NA TRBJ2-7 TRBV5-1 CASSLEVSSSYEQYF TGCGCCAGCAGCTTGGAGGTTTCTAGCTCCTACGAGCAGTACTTC
13 NA NA TRBJ2-1 TRBV29-1 CSGLGDSLSEQFF TGCAGCGGCCTCGGAGACAGCCTGAGTGAGCAGTTCTTC
17 many NA TRBJ1-1 TRBV5-5 CASSFGPGADRNTEAFF TGTGCCAGCAGCTTCGGACCGGGGGCCGATCGAAACACTGAAGCTTTCTTT
13 few NA TRBJ1-5 TRBV29-1 CSVTDSRAQPQHF TGCAGCGTAACGGACAGCCGAGCCCAGCCCCAGCATTTT
13 few NA TRBJ2-7 TRBV20-1 CSAAEDEPYEQYF TGCAGTGCTGCGGAGGACGAGCCCTACGAGCAGTACTTC
17 few TRBD2 TRBJ2-5 TRBV3-1 CASSQDWGLAGQETQYF TGTGCCAGCAGCCAAGATTGGGGACTAGCGGGGCAAGAGACCCAGTACTTC
16 few TRBD2 TRBJ2-1 TRBV10-3 CAISESSGRSYNEQFF TGTGCCATCAGTGAGAGTAGCGGGAGGTCCTACAATGAGCAGTTCTTC
16 few NA TRBJ2-5 TRBV5-1 CASSSSSGRDQETQYF TGCGCCAGCAGCTCAAGTTCGGGACGGGACCAAGAGACCCAGTACTTC
16 NA TRBD2 TRBJ2-5 TRBV12-3/TRBV12-4 CASSTGLAGVGETQYF TGTGCCAGCAGTACCGGACTAGCGGGAGTTGGAGAGACCCAGTACTTC
15 few NA TRBJ1-6 TRBV12-3/TRBV12-4 CASSFTSGGTSPLHF TGTGCCAGCAGTTTCACTTCCGGGGGGACTTCACCCCTCCACTTT